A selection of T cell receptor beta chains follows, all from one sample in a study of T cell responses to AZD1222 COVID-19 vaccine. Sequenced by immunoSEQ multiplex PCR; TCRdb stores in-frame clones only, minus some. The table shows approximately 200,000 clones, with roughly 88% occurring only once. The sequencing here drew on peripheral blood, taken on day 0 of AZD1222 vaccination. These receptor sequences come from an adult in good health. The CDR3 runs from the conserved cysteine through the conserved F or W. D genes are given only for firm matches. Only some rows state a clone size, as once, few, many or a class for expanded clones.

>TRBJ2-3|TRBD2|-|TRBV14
TGTGCCAGCAGCCAAGGCATATTAGCGGGGGGCCGCACAGATACGCAGTATTTT
CASSQGILAGGRTDTQYF
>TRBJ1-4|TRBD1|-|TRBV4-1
TGCGCCAGCCACACAGGGGGTGGGAGAGGGTTCTCGGATGAAAAACTGTTTTTT
CASHTGGGRGFSDEKLFF
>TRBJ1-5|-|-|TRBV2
TGTGCCAGCAAGAGGGCCAATCAGCCCCAGCATTTT
CASKRANQPQHF
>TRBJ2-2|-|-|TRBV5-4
TGTGCCAGCAGCTTGGCCACCAGAGCGCGAGAGCTGTTTTTT
CASSLATRARELFF
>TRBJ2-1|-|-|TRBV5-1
TGCGCCAGCAGTACCGAGTTGCCCTCCTACAATGAGCAGTTCTTC
CASSTELPSYNEQFF
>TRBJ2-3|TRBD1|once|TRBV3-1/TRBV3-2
TGTGCCAGCAGCCATGGGACAGGGTTCGTAGATACGCAGTATTTT
CASSHGTGFVDTQYF
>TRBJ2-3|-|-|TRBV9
TGTGCCAGCAGCCCCACAGTAACAGATACGCAGTATTTT
CASSPTVTDTQYF
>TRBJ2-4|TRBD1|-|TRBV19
TGTGCCAGTAGTATAGGGAGACAGGGGGCGACGGCCAAAAACATTCAGTACTTC
CASSIGRQGATAKNIQYF
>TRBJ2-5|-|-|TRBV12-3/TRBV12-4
TGTGCCAGCAGGGAACAAATGGGAGAGACCCAGTACTTC
CASREQMGETQYF
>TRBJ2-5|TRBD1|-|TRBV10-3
TGTGCCTCATCCCCCAGACAGGGCCCCCAAGAGACCCAGTACTTC
CASSPRQGPQETQYF
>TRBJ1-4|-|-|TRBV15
TGTGCCACCAGCAGAGTGGGGTCGATAAGCTTAAAACTGTTTTTT
CATSRVGSISLKLFF
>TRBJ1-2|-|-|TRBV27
TGTGCCAGCAGACCGAGCCGGGCAGGGGCCAGGGGAGTGGGCTACACCTTC
CASRPSRAGARGVGYTF
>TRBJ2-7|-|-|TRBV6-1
TGTGCCAGCAGTGAATGGGTGGGTTGGGACGAGCAGTACTTC
CASSEWVGWDEQYF
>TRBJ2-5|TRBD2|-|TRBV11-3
TGTGCCAGCAGCTTTTCGAGCGGGGGGGCAGAGACCCAGTACTTC
CASSFSSGGAETQYF
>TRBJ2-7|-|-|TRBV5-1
TGCGCCAGCAGCTTGAGCCTTCAGGGCGAGCAGTACTTC
CASSLSLQGEQYF
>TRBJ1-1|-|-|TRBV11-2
TGTGCCAGCAGGGGGACGGTTAATTCTGAAGCTTTCTTT
CASRGTVNSEAFF
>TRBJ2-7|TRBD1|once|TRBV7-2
TGTGCCAGCAGCTTAGGTGGGACAGGGTTTGAGCCTTCAACCTACGAGCAGTACTTC
CASSLGGTGFEPSTYEQYF
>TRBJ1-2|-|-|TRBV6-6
TGTGCCAGCAGTTCGGAAAACTATGGCTACACCTTC
CASSSENYGYTF
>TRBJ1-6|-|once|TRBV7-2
TGTGCCAGCAGCTTAGATCCCGGCGGGGATTCACCCCTCCACTTT
CASSLDPGGDSPLHF
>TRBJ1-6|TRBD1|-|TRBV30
TGTGCCTGCGGGACAGGGCTTAATTCACCCCTCCACTTT
CACGTGLNSPLHF
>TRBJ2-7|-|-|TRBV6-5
TGTGCCAGCAGATACTCGAGCTCCTACGAGCAGTACTTC
CASRYSSSYEQYF
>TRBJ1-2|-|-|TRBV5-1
TGCGCCAGCAGCCCCGGGACCCCTGATGGCTACACCTTC
CASSPGTPDGYTF
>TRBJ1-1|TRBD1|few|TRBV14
TGTGCCAGCAGCTTCCGGGACAGGGGAGGTTGGAACACTGAAGCTTTCTTT
CASSFRDRGGWNTEAFF
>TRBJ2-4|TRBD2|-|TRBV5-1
TGCGCCAGCAGCTCTGGACTAGCGGTCAAAAACATTCAGTACTTC
CASSSGLAVKNIQYF
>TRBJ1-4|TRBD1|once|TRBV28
TGTGCCAGTCTTCGGTCGGGACAGGGTGAAAAACTGTTTTTT
CASLRSGQGEKLFF
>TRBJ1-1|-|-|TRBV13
TGTGCCAGCAGCTTAGGAACTGAAGCTTTCTTT
CASSLGTEAFF
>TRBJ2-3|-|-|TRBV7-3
TGTGCCAGCAGCTTAACGCGGGGTAGCACAGATACGCAGTATTTT
CASSLTRGSTDTQYF
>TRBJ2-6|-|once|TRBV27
TGTGCCAGCAGTTTATTTGGGGCCAACGTCCTGACTTTC
CASSLFGANVLTF
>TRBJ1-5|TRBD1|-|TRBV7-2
TGTGCCAGCACCTTGGACAGGGGAAGCAATCAGCCCCAGCATTTT
CASTLDRGSNQPQHF
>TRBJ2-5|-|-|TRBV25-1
TGTGCCAGCAGTAGCTGGGGGGCAGGACAAGAGACCCAGTACTTC
CASSSWGAGQETQYF
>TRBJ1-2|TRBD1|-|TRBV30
TGTGCCTGGACGGGGACAGACACTTATGGCTACACCTTC
CAWTGTDTYGYTF
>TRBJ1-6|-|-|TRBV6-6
TGTGCCAGCACCCAAGGACAGTCTATGTATAATTCACCCCTCCACTTT
CASTQGQSMYNSPLHF